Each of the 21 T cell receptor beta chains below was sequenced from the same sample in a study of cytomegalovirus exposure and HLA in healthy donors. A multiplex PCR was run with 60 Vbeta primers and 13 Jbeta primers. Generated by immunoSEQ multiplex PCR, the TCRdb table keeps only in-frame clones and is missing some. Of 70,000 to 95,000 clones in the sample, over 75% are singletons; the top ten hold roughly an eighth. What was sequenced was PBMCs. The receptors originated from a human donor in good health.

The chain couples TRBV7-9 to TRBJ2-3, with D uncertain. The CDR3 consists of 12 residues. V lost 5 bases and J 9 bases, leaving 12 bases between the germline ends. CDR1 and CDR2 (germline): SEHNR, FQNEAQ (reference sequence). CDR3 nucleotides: TGTGCCAGCAGCCTCAGGCTGCAGACGCAGTATTTT. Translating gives CASSLRLQTQYF.

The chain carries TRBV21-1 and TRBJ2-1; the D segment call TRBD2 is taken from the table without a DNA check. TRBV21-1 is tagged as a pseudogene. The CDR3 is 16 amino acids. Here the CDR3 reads CASSKKGRGHYNEQFF. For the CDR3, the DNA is TGTGCCAGCAGCAAAAAAGGGAGGGGCCACTACAATGAGCAGTTCTTC.

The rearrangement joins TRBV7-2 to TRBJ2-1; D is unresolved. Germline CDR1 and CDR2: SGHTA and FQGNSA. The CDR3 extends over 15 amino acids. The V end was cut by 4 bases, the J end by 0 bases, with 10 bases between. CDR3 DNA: TGTGCCAGCAGCTCCGACCCTAGCTCCTACAATGAGCAGTTCTTC. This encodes CASSSDPSSYNEQFF.

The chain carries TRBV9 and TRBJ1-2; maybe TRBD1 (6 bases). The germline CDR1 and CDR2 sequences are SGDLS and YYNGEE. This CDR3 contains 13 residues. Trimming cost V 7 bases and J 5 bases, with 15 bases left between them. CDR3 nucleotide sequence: TGTGCCAGCGCCCAGGGGTCCGGGTATGGCTACACCTTC. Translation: CASAQGSGYGYTF.

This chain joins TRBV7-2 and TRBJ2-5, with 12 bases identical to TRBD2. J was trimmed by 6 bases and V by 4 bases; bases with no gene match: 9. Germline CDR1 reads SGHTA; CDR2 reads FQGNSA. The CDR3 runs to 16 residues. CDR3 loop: CASSSLTSGGIKTQYF. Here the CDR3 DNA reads TGTGCCAGCAGCTCATTGACTAGCGGGGGTATAAAGACCCAGTACTTC.

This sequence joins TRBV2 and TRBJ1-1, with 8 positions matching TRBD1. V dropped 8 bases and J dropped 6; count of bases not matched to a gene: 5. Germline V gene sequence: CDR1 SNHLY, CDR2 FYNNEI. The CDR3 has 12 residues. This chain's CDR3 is CASRGQGPEAFF. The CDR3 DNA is TGTGCCAGCCGAGGACAGGGACCTGAAGCTTTCTTT.

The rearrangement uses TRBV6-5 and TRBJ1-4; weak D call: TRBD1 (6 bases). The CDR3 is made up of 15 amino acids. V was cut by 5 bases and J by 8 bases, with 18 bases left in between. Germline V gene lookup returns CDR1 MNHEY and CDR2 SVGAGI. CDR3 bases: TGTGCCAGCAGTGCGGGGGCAGGACAACAGGAAAAACTGTTTTTT. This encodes CASSAGAGQQEKLFF.

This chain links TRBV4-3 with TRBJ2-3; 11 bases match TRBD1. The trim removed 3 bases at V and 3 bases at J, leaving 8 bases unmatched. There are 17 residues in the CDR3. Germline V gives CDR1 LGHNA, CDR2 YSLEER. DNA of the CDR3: TGCGCCAGCAGCCAGGACCCGGGACAGGGGGAAACAGATACGCAGTATTTT. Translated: CASSQDPGQGETDTQYF.

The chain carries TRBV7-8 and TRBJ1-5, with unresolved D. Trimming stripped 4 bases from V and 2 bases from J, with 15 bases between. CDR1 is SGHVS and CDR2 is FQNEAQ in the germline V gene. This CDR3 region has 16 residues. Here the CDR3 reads CASSSAGVRGNQPQHF. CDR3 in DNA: TGTGCCAGCAGCTCCGCAGGAGTGCGGGGCAATCAGCCCCAGCATTTT.

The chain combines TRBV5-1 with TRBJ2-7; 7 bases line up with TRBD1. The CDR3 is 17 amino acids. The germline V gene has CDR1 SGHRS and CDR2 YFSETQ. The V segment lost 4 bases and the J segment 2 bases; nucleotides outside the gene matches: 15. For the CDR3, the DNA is TGCGCCAGCAGCCGAGAAAACAGGGGACGCTCCCCCTACGAGCAGTACTTC. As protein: CASSRENRGRSPYEQYF.

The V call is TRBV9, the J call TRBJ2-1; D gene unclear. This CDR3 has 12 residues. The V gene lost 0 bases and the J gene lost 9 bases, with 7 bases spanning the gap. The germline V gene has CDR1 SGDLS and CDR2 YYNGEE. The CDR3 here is CASSVDLSEQFF. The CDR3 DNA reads TGTGCCAGCAGCGTAGACCTCAGTGAGCAGTTCTTC.

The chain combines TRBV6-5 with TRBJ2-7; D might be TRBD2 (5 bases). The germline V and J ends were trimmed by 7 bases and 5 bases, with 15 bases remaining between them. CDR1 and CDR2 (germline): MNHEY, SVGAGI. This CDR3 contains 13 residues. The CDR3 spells CASIARGSDEQYF. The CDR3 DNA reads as TGTGCCAGCATAGCCCGAGGGTCCGACGAGCAGTACTTC.

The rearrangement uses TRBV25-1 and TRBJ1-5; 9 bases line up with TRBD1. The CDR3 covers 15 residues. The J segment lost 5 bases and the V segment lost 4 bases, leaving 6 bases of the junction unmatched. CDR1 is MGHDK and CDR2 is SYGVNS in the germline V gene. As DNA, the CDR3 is TGTGCCAGCAGTGGCTCCGGGACAGGGCATCAGCCCCAGCATTTT. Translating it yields CASSGSGTGHQPQHF.

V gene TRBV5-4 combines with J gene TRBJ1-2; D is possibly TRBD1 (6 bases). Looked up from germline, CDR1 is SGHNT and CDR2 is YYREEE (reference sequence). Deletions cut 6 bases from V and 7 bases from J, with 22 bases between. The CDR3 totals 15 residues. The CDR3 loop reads CASNTLGQSVFGYTF. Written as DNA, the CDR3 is TGTGCCAGCAACACCTTAGGACAGTCGGTCTTTGGCTACACCTTC.

The CDR3 loop reads CASSLGATAQETQYF. The CDR3 nucleotides read TGCGCCAGCAGCTTGGGGGCAACAGCTCAAGAGACCCAGTACTTC. The chain joins TRBV5-1 to TRBJ2-5; no definite D call. Looked up from germline, CDR1 is SGHRS and CDR2 is YFSETQ. V lost 0 bases and J 2 bases, leaving 11 bases between the germline ends. The CDR3 consists of 15 residues.

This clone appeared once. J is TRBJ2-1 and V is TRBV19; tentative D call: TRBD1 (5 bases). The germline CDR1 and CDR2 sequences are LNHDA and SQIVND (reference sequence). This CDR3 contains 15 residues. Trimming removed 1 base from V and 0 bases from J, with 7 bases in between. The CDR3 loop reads CASSIGQSSYNEQFF. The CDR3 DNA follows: TGTGCCAGTAGTATAGGACAGAGCTCCTACAATGAGCAGTTCTTC.

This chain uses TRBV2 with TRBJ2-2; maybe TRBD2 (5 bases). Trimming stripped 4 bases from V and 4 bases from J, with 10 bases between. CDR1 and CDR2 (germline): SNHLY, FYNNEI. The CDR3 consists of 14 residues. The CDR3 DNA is TGTGCCAGCAGTGGTGCGGGCAGCACCGGGGAGCTGTTTTTT. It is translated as CASSGAGSTGELFF.

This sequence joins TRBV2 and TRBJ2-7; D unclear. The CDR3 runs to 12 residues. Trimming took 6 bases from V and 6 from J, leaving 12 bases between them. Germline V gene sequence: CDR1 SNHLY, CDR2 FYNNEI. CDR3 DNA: TGTGCCAGCAGCCCAAGGAGTTCCGAGCAGTACTTC. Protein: CASSPRSSEQYF.

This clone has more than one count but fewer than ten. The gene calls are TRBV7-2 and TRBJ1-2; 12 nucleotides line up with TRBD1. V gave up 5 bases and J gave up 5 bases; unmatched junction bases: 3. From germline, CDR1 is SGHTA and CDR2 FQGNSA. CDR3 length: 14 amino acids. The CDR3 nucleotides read TGTGCCAGCAGCGTGGGACAGGGGGCGTATGGCTACACCTTC. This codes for CASSVGQGAYGYTF.

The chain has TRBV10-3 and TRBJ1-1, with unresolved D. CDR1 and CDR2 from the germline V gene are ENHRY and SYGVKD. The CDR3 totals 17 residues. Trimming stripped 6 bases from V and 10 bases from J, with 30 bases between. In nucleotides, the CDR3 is TGTGCCATCAGAGGAGGAGCGAGCGGGGAGCCCTTCTCCCCAGCTTTCTTT. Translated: CAIRGGASGEPFSPAFF.

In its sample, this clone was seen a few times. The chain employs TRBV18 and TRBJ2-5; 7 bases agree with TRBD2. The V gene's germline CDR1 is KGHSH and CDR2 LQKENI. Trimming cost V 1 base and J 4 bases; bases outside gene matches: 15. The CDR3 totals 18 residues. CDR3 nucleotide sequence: TGTGCCAGCTCACCACTACGTTTGAGTAAGCGGGGTGGAGAGACCCAGTACTTC. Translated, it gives CASSPLRLSKRGGETQYF.